This T cell receptor (beta chain) stems from a study of T-cell reconstitution after alpha-beta-depleted transplantation in children (dated by TCRdb to about 2016). Context from the whole study: The study quantitatively tracked T-cell immune reconstitution after TCRalphabeta/CD19-depleted allogeneic hematopoietic cell transplantation in children using TCR repertoire profiling.

The germline V gene provides CDR1 SGDLS and CDR2 YYNGEE. The CDR3 covers 16 residues, taking in both the cysteine and the phenylalanine. Left in the record is the CDR3 DNA by itself, 48 bases read in frame from the first base. Unmatched junction bases come to 5, with V trimmed by 0 bases and J by 4 bases. Receptors were amplified or captured by PCR. Instrument used: Illumina HiSeq 2500. To normalize quantification of the TCRbeta repertoire, the TCR libraries were built with molecular barcoding that relied on unique molecular identifiers. Through fastp at Q25 and MiXCR, TCRdb rebuilt clones from the public reads, retaining in-frame beta chains. Rows with one shared CDR3 protein collapse into an entry with the most common genes and DNA. This sample is represented by 200,000 to 300,000 distinct CDR3 sequences; 12% of them were singletons. The ten largest clones represent roughly 2.6% of the sample. There are many counts of this clonotype. Its antigen is still unknown. Per-base qualities were not stored, and no clone one base away is much larger.

This receptor was identified in a human donor who donated a stem cell graft to a child with acute lymphoblastic leukemia. The rearrangement combines TRBV9 with TRBJ2-3; TRBD2 fits 10 bases in the junction. The sample consisted of PBMCs from the stem cell graft donor, taken from the stem cell graft. The CDR3 loop reads CASSVEGAGGPDTQYF. The sequenced DNA is TGTGCCAGCAGCGTAGAGGGAGCGGGGGGGCCAGATACGCAGTATTTT.